Following are 9 T cell receptor beta chains from one sample sequenced in a study of CD8 T cells in ankylosing spondylitis. TCRdb reanalysed the 5' RACE reads using MiXCR and keeps one entry per CDR3 protein. The sample has more than 110,000 distinct CDR3 sequences; roughly 8.8% are singletons. Sequencing input: synovial fluid, either unsorted or a sorted T cell fraction (not recorded which). Source of these receptors: a male donor with ankylosing spondylitis.

This clonotype occurred many times. CDR3 amino acids: CAISDKGLDTEAFF. CDR3 in DNA: TGTGCCATCAGTGATAAGGGCTTGGACACTGAAGCTTTCTTT. The gene calls are TRBV10-3 and TRBJ1-1; D is ambiguous. V was shortened by 3 bases and J by 3 bases, with 11 bases between the two germline ends. CDR3 length: 14 amino acids. Per the germline V gene, CDR1 is ENHRY and CDR2 is SYGVKD.

Ten or more counts support this clonotype. V and J are TRBV6-2 or TRBV6-3 and TRBJ2-3; D not resolved. With 6 bases removed from V and 0 bases from J, the gap between germline ends came to 4 bases. There are 12 residues in the CDR3. CDR1 and CDR2 (germline): MNHEY, SVGEGT. The CDR3 spells CASRTSTDTQYF. CDR3 bases: TGTGCCAGCAGGACTAGCACAGATACGCAGTATTTT.

The chain has TRBV6-5 and TRBJ2-7; D is possibly TRBD1 (7 bases). V was trimmed by 2 bases and J by 2 bases, leaving 10 bases between them. The CDR3 covers 14 residues. Looked up from germline, CDR1 is MNHEY and CDR2 is SVGAGI. The CDR3 here is CASSYQGGTYEQYF. CDR3 nucleotide sequence: TGTGCCAGCAGTTACCAGGGGGGAACCTACGAGCAGTACTTC.

This clonotype has ten or more counts. The chain recombines TRBV2 with TRBJ2-3; TRBD1 aligns across 10 bases. V lost 4 bases to trimming and J lost 4 bases; unmatched junction nucleotides: 11. The CDR3 consists of 17 residues. Germline values: CDR1 SNHLY, CDR2 FYNNEI. The DNA of the CDR3 is TGTGCCAGCAGTGGAACTCCGGGACAGGGGCTCGCAGATACGCAGTATTTT. The encoded protein is CASSGTPGQGLADTQYF. Full variable domain (missing parts from reference TRBV2 and TRBJ2-3): EPEVTQTPSHQVTQMGQEVILRCVPISNHLYFYWYRQILGQKVEFLVSFYNNEISEKSEIFDDQFSVERPDGSNFTLKIRSTKLEDSAMYFCASSGTPGQGLADTQYFGPGTRLTVL.

This clonotype was seen at least ten times. The chain links TRBV10-1 to TRBJ2-3; TRBD2 is a possible D gene (5 bases). The germline V gene encodes CDR1 WNHNN and CDR2 SYGVQD (reference sequence). The CDR3 runs to 15 residues. V lost 3 bases, J lost 2 bases, and 12 bases lay in between. The CDR3 protein is CASSESRGYTDTQYF. The CDR3, as DNA: TGCGCCAGCAGTGAATCCCGGGGATACACAGATACGCAGTATTTT.

The chain carries TRBV4-1 and TRBJ1-4, with D possibly matching TRBD1 (5 bases). The V gene lost 5 bases and the J gene lost 8 bases, with 15 bases spanning the gap. CDR3 length: 14 amino acids. Germline CDR1 is MGHRA and CDR2 is YSYEKL. The CDR3 DNA reads TGCGCCAGCAGCTCTTCCCGGACATCCGAAAAACTGTTTTTT. It specifies CASSSSRTSEKLFF.

The sample holds a few counts of this clonotype. A read error may explain this, as a much larger clone is one base away. V usage is TRBV27 and J usage is TRBJ1-5, with D unresolved. CDR1 and CDR2 (germline): MNHEY, SMNVEV (reference sequence). Trimming removed 6 bases at V and 2 bases at J, with 5 bases between. The CDR3 length is 12 residues. CDR3 residues: CASREGNQPQHF. The DNA of the CDR3 is TGTGCCAGCAGAGAAGGCAATCAGCCCCAGCATTTT.

This clonotype was counted between two and nine times. This sequence joins TRBV7-2 and TRBJ1-5; 7 bases are shared with TRBD1. There are 15 residues in the CDR3. Germline loops: CDR1 SGHTA, CDR2 FQGNSA. V gave up 5 bases and J gave up 9 bases; unmatched junction bases: 13. CDR3 in DNA: TGTGCCAGCAGCAGGGGACAGCCATCCGAAGGGCCCCAGCATTTT. As protein: CASSRGQPSEGPQHF.

This clonotype has just a few counts. The chain joins TRBV4-3 to TRBJ2-7; D may match TRBD1 or TRBD2 (5 bases each). The CDR3 has 18 residues. Germline assignment: CDR1 LGHNA and CDR2 YSLEER. Trimming took 1 base from V and 2 from J, leaving 21 bases between them. CDR3 sequence: CASSQAPSSGTLTYEQYF. Here the CDR3 DNA reads TGCGCCAGCAGCCAAGCGCCCTCGTCCGGGACGCTTACCTACGAGCAGTACTTC.